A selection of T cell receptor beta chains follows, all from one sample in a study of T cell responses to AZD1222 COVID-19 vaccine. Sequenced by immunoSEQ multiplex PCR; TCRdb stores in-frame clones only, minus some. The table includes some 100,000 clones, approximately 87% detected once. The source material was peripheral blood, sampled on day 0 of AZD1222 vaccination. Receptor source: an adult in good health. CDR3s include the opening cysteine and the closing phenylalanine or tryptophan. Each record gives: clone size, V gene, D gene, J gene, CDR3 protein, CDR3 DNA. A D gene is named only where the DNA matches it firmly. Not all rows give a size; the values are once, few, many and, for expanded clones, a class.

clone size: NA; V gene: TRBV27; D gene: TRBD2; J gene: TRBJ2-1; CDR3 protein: CASRWTRLAGVSEQFF; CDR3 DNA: TGTGCCAGCAGGTGGACACGACTAGCGGGGGTCAGTGAGCAGTTCTTC
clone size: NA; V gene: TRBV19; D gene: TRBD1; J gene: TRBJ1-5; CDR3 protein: CASSNRQGSNQPQHF; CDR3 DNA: TGTGCCAGTAGTAATCGACAGGGGAGCAATCAGCCCCAGCATTTT
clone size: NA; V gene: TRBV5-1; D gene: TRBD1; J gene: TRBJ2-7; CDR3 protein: CASSPRDSSYEQYF; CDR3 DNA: TGCGCCAGCAGCCCCCGGGACAGCTCCTACGAGCAGTACTTC
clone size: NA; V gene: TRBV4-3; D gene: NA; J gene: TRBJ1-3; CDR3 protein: CASSQGSSGLRGGNTIYF; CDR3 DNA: TGCGCCAGCAGCCAAGGAAGTTCGGGGCTCAGAGGAGGAAACACCATATATTTT
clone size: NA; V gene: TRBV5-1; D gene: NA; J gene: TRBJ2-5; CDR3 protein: CASSLGPQPETQYF; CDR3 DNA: TGCGCCAGCAGCTTGGGGCCCCAGCCGGAGACCCAGTACTTC
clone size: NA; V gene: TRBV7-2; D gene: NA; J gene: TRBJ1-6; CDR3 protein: CASSLAGISYNSPLHF; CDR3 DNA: TGTGCCAGCAGCTTAGCGGGGATCTCCTATAATTCACCCCTCCACTTT
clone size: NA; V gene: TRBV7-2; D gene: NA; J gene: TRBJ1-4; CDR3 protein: CASSHQGPEEKLFF; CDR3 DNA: TGTGCCAGCAGCCATCAGGGGCCGGAAGAAAAACTGTTTTTT
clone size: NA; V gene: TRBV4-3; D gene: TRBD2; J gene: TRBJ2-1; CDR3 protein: CASSAGERGGSEQFF; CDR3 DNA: TGCGCCAGCAGCGCAGGCGAGCGGGGGGGCTCTGAGCAGTTCTTC
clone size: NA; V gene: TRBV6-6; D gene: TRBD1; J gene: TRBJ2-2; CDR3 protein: CASSYPWTGGTGELFF; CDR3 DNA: TGTGCCAGCAGTTACCCCTGGACAGGGGGGACCGGGGAGCTGTTTTTT
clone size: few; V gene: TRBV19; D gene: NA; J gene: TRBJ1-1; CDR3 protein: CASSIRLQNTEAFF; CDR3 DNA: TGTGCCAGTAGTATCCGGCTACAGAACACTGAAGCTTTCTTT
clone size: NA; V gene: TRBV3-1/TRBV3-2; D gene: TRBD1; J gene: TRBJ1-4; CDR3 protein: CASSPSGTGHEKLFF; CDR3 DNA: TGTGCCAGCAGCCCTTCGGGGACAGGCCATGAAAAACTGTTTTTT
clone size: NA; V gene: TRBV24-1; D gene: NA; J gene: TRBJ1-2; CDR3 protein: CATSDGGTGSGGYTF; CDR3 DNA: TGTGCCACCAGTGATGGGGGTACAGGGAGCGGTGGCTACACCTTC
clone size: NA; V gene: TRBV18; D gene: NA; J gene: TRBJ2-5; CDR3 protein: CASSPPATDETQYF; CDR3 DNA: TGTGCCAGCTCACCACCGGCGACAGACGAGACCCAGTACTTC
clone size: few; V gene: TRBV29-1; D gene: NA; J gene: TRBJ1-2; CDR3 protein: CSVDPGAGGYTF; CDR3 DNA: TGCAGCGTTGACCCGGGGGCAGGAGGCTACACCTTC